These T cell receptor beta chains were read from a single sample in a study of blood T cell repertoires in COVID-19. Only in-frame clones appear in the TCRdb table, and some are missing; sequencing was by immunoSEQ multiplex PCR. Of over 200,000 clones in the sample, around 80% were seen once. Input material: peripheral blood. The receptor set was obtained from a woman under 40 with COVID-19, enrolled during active disease. The CDR3 runs from the conserved cysteine through the conserved F or W. A D gene is named only where the DNA matches it firmly. Clone size is stated in some rows and not others, as once, few, many or a class when expanded.

J | length | D | size | V | DNA | CDR3
TRBJ1-6 | 16 | TRBD1 | - | TRBV5-6 | TGTGCCAGCAGCTTGGGAACAGGGGGATATAATTCACCCCTCCACTTT | CASSLGTGGYNSPLHF
TRBJ2-5 | 14 | TRBD2 | - | TRBV30 | TGTGCCTGGAGCCCAGGGACTAGCGGCCAGACCCAGTACTTC | CAWSPGTSGQTQYF
TRBJ2-7 | 13 | TRBD2 | once | TRBV12-3/TRBV12-4 | TGTGCCAGCAGTTCGGGACTAACCTACGAGCAGTACTTC | CASSSGLTYEQYF
TRBJ2-1 | 15 | TRBD2 | - | TRBV2 | TGTGCCAGCAGGATACTAGCGGGGGAACACAATGAGCAGTTCTTC | CASRILAGEHNEQFF
TRBJ1-4 | 16 | - | - | TRBV5-1 | TGCGCCAGCAGCTTCCGGGCCACAGGCCCTAATGAAAAACTGTTTTTT | CASSFRATGPNEKLFF
TRBJ2-1 | 15 | - | - | TRBV5-1 | TGCGCCAGCAGCTTGGAAGTTAGCGGAAAGACGGAGCAGTTCTTC | CASSLEVSGKTEQFF
TRBJ1-1 | 13 | - | - | TRBV5-6 | TGTGCCAGCAGCTTGTTTGGGGCGCCGAGGGCTTTCTTT | CASSLFGAPRAFF
TRBJ2-2 | 14 | - | - | TRBV13 | TGTGCCAGCAGCCAGAACAGGGACCCCGGGGAGCTGTTTTTT | CASSQNRDPGELFF
TRBJ1-1 | 14 | - | few | TRBV9 | TGTGCCAGCAGCGTGATGGGAGCTAACACTGAAGCTTTCTTT | CASSVMGANTEAFF
TRBJ1-2 | 12 | - | - | TRBV28 | TGTGCCAGCAGTTCGTACGAGTATGGCTACACCTTC | CASSSYEYGYTF
TRBJ1-2 | 12 | - | - | TRBV30 | TGTGCCTGGGCCCCTGGGGGGTCCGGCTACACCTTC | CAWAPGGSGYTF
TRBJ2-2 | 18 | TRBD2 | - | TRBV4-1 | TGCGCCAGCAGCCAAGCTCCTAGCGGGGGCGCGAACACCGGGGAGCTGTTTTTT | CASSQAPSGGANTGELFF
TRBJ1-1 | 17 | - | - | TRBV27 | TGTGCCAGCAGTTTATATTCAACAGGTACGTCCAACACTGAAGCTTTCTTT | CASSLYSTGTSNTEAFF
TRBJ2-5 | 13 | TRBD1 | - | TRBV3-1/TRBV3-2 | TGTGCCAGCAGCGGACAGGTCCCCGAGACCCAGTACTTC | CASSGQVPETQYF
TRBJ1-2 | 14 | - | once | TRBV30 | TGTGCCTGGAGTCAGACAGGAGCTAACTATGGCTACACCTTC | CAWSQTGANYGYTF
TRBJ2-1 | 15 | TRBD2 | - | TRBV2 | TGTGCCAGCACCTTGACTAGCGGGAGGGCCAATGAGCAGTTCTTC | CASTLTSGRANEQFF
TRBJ2-1 | 11 | TRBD2 | - | TRBV20-1 | TGCAGTGCCTCAGGACTAGCGGGGACGTTCTTC | CSASGLAGTFF
TRBJ1-2 | 13 | - | - | TRBV7-3 | TGTGCCAGCAGCGAAGAGGGCGGGTATGGCTACACCTTC | CASSEEGGYGYTF